A selection of T cell receptor beta chains follows, all from one sample in a study of shared clonotypes between healthy human individuals. Method: immunoSEQ multiplex PCR; TCRdb's copy keeps in-frame clones and lacks some. Among under 2,000,000 clones, about 95% were seen once, and the ten largest hold 1% to 1.5%. Source material: naive CD8+ T cells sorted from blood. The receptors come from a man younger than 30 in good health. CDR3s include the opening cysteine and the closing phenylalanine or tryptophan. D genes are given only for firm matches. Clone size is given for some rows only: seen once, a few or many times, or a class if the clone is expanded.

V,J,size,D,DNA,CDR3
TRBV29-1,TRBJ2-1,-,-,TGCAGCGTTCCTAGCCCCCCGCAGAGTGAGCAGTTCTTC,CSVPSPPQSEQFF
TRBV13,TRBJ2-5,-,TRBD2,TGTGCCAGCAGCCCCCACGGTGTGAGCGGGAGTACGGAGACCCAGTACTTC,CASSPHGVSGSTETQYF
TRBV9,TRBJ2-7,-,TRBD1,TGTGCCAGCAGCCCGACAGGGGGGGTTACCTACGAGCAGTACTTC,CASSPTGGVTYEQYF
TRBV9,TRBJ2-7,once,-,TGTGCCAGCAGCGCCCAGCGGGCGTCAAGCTCCTACGAGCAGTACTTC,CASSAQRASSSYEQYF
TRBV5-4,TRBJ2-1,once,TRBD2,TGTGCCAGCAGCTTGGGACTAGCGGGGGGCAACGACAATGAGCAGTTCTTC,CASSLGLAGGNDNEQFF
TRBV5-6,TRBJ2-7,-,TRBD2,TGTGCCAGCAGCTTCGGGACTAGCTACGAGCAGTACTTC,CASSFGTSYEQYF
TRBV6-6,TRBJ1-2,-,-,TGTGCCAGCAGTTACCCGGATGACCACATCTTC,CASSYPDDHIF
TRBV4-1,TRBJ1-4,-,-,TGCGCCAGCAGCCAAGTCTTAGCTGAGGTTGAAAAACTGTTTTTT,CASSQVLAEVEKLFF
TRBV28,TRBJ1-2,-,-,TGTGCCAGCAGTTCAATTAGCCTACAATCCGCCAAAAACTATGGCTACACCTTC,CASSSISLQSAKNYGYTF
TRBV27,TRBJ1-1,-,-,TGTGCCAGCAGGATTGACAGACTGAACACTGAAGCTTTCTTT,CASRIDRLNTEAFF
TRBV7-9,TRBJ2-5,-,-,TGTGCCAGCAACGACCGGGATCAACAAGAGACCCAGTACTTC,CASNDRDQQETQYF
TRBV4-2,TRBJ1-3,-,-,TGTGCCAGCAGCCAAGATAGATTGGCAAACACCATATATTTT,CASSQDRLANTIYF
TRBV27,TRBJ1-5,-,-,TGTGCCAGCAGTTGGGGGGCCGGGCAGCCCCAGCATTTT,CASSWGAGQPQHF
TRBV4-1,TRBJ2-7,-,-,TGCGCCAGCAGCCCGGAGGGCGTAGGGTCCTACGAGCAGTACTTC,CASSPEGVGSYEQYF
TRBV7-9,TRBJ2-3,-,TRBD2,TGTGCCAGCAGCTACGGGGGAGGGCCAGGGGATACGCAGTATTTT,CASSYGGGPGDTQYF
TRBV4-1,TRBJ1-1,-,-,TGCGCCAGCAGCCAAGATGCAAGCCTCGAAGCTTTCTTT,CASSQDASLEAFF
TRBV30,TRBJ2-5,-,TRBD1,TGTGCCTGGGACAGGGAGAGGGAGACCCAGTACTTC,CAWDRERETQYF
TRBV9,TRBJ1-6,-,TRBD1,TGTGCCAGCAGCGAGAGCCTTGGGGGAGGGGGCGGTGAGTCACCCCTCCACTTT,CASSESLGGGGGESPLHF
TRBV10-3,TRBJ1-1,-,TRBD1,TGTGCCATCAGTGAGTTAATGACAGGGGACACTGAAGCTTTCTTT,CAISELMTGDTEAFF
TRBV4-1,TRBJ2-7,-,TRBD2,TGCGCCAGCAGCCAACTAGCGGGAGGACTCTACGAGCAGTACTTC,CASSQLAGGLYEQYF
TRBV28,TRBJ1-1,-,-,TGTGCCAGCAGAGACGGGGAAACTGAAGCTTTCTTT,CASRDGETEAFF
TRBV9,TRBJ2-1,-,TRBD2,TGTGCCAGCAGCTTATGGGGGGGAGAATACAATGAGCAGTTCTTC,CASSLWGGEYNEQFF
TRBV10-3,TRBJ2-1,-,TRBD2,TGTGCCATCAGTGGGGGACTAGCGGGATATACTGAGCAGTTCTTC,CAISGGLAGYTEQFF
TRBV5-4,TRBJ1-3,-,-,TGTGCCAGCAGCCAGAGGGGCTCTGGAAACACCATATATTTT,CASSQRGSGNTIYF
TRBV1,TRBJ2-1,-,-,TGCACCAGCAGCCAAGATTTGTCCCTAGCCATCTCCTACAATGAGCAGTTCTTC,CTSSQDLSLAISYNEQFF
TRBV29-1,TRBJ1-2,-,TRBD1,TGCAGCGTAACCCCGGGACAGGGAAACTATGGCTACACCTTC,CSVTPGQGNYGYTF
TRBV7-9,TRBJ2-7,-,TRBD1,TGTGCCAGCAGCTTGACAGGGCCCTACGAGCAGTACTTC,CASSLTGPYEQYF
TRBV5-6,TRBJ1-1,once,-,TGTGCCAGCAGCTTGATCAGGGGAAACACTGAAGCTTTCTTT,CASSLIRGNTEAFF
TRBV29-1,TRBJ2-7,-,-,TGCAGCGTTGAAGATTTAGGGTACGAGCAGTACTTC,CSVEDLGYEQYF
TRBV19,TRBJ2-7,-,-,TGTGCCAGTAGCGACAGTAGGGGACGGAGCCTCTTC,CASSDSRGRSLF
TRBV4-3,TRBJ2-7,few,-,TGCGCCAGCAGCCAAGCCCGGGGATACGAGCAGTACTTC,CASSQARGYEQYF
TRBV18,TRBJ2-3,-,-,TGTGCCAGCTCACCACCGGTTATCGGGAGCACAGATACGCAGTATTTT,CASSPPVIGSTDTQYF
TRBV29-1,TRBJ1-2,-,-,TGCAGCGGATTGACAGAGTCTAACTATGGCTACACCTTC,CSGLTESNYGYTF
TRBV6-5,TRBJ1-4,-,-,TGTGCATCGACCCCTAAGGGGCAATATGAAAAACTGTTTTTT,CASTPKGQYEKLFF
TRBV29-1,TRBJ2-1,-,-,TGCAGCGTTGAATGGGAGTTTGAGCAGTTCTTC,CSVEWEFEQFF
TRBV13,TRBJ2-2,-,-,TGTGCCAGCAGCGGAGGCGGGGTCGACACCGGGGAGCTGTTTTTT,CASSGGGVDTGELFF
TRBV28,TRBJ2-7,once,TRBD1,TGTGCCAGCAGTACCCGACAGGGAACGGCGCAGTACTTC,CASSTRQGTAQYF
TRBV7-3,TRBJ2-1,once,TRBD2,TGTGCCAGCAGCCAAACTAGCGGAAGCTCCTACAATGAGCAGTTCTTC,CASSQTSGSSYNEQFF
TRBV25-1,TRBJ1-1,-,-,TGTGCCAGCAGGATAGGCGGGACTGGCACTGAAGCTTTCTTT,CASRIGGTGTEAFF
TRBV30,TRBJ1-2,-,-,TGTGCCTCCCGGATGGAGGGGGGCTATGGCTACACCTTC,CASRMEGGYGYTF
TRBV4-1,TRBJ2-7,once,-,TGCGCCAGCAGCCAAGAACCGGACTCCTACGAGCAGTACTTC,CASSQEPDSYEQYF
TRBV6-1,TRBJ1-1,once,-,TGTGCCATCAACACTGAAGCTTTCTTT,CAINTEAFF
TRBV11-2,TRBJ1-2,-,TRBD1,TGTGCCAGCAGCTGGGACAGGGGGTTGAGGTTGGCTGGCTACACCTTC,CASSWDRGLRLAGYTF
TRBV2,TRBJ2-7,-,TRBD2,TGTGCCAGCAGTCCTAGCGGGAGTTCCTACGAGCAGTACTTC,CASSPSGSSYEQYF
TRBV9,TRBJ2-5,-,TRBD2,TGTGCCAGCAGCGTAGAAGGCGGGAGGGCCAAGGAGACCCAGTACTTC,CASSVEGGRAKETQYF
TRBV9,TRBJ2-3,-,-,TGTGCCAGCAGCGTAGCCTGGGGCACAGATACGCAGTATTTT,CASSVAWGTDTQYF
TRBV9,TRBJ2-7,-,TRBD2,TGTGCCAGCAGCGTAGTTGCGGGGGGGCGGGAGCAGTACTTC,CASSVVAGGREQYF
TRBV6-6,TRBJ2-5,-,-,TGTGCCCATGGACCAAGCCGGGAGACCCAGTACTTC,CAHGPSRETQYF
TRBV27,TRBJ1-6,-,-,TGTGCCAGCAGCCCCGGGGGGGGGTCACCCCTCCACTTT,CASSPGGGSPLHF
TRBV30,TRBJ1-1,-,-,TGTGCCTGGAGTGTAAAGGTGGGGGGAACTGAAGCTTTCTTT,CAWSVKVGGTEAFF
TRBV5-6,TRBJ2-7,-,-,TGTGCCAGCAGCTTAGGTGGGGCTTGGTACGAGCAGTACTTC,CASSLGGAWYEQYF
TRBV19,TRBJ2-7,-,-,TGTGCCAGTAGTCCCCCCGGAGGGAGAGTAATCGAGCAGTACTTC,CASSPPGGRVIEQYF
TRBV4-1,TRBJ1-6,-,-,TGCGCCAGCAGCCAAGGAGGGGATCAGTACTCCTATAATTCACCCCTCCACTTT,CASSQGGDQYSYNSPLHF